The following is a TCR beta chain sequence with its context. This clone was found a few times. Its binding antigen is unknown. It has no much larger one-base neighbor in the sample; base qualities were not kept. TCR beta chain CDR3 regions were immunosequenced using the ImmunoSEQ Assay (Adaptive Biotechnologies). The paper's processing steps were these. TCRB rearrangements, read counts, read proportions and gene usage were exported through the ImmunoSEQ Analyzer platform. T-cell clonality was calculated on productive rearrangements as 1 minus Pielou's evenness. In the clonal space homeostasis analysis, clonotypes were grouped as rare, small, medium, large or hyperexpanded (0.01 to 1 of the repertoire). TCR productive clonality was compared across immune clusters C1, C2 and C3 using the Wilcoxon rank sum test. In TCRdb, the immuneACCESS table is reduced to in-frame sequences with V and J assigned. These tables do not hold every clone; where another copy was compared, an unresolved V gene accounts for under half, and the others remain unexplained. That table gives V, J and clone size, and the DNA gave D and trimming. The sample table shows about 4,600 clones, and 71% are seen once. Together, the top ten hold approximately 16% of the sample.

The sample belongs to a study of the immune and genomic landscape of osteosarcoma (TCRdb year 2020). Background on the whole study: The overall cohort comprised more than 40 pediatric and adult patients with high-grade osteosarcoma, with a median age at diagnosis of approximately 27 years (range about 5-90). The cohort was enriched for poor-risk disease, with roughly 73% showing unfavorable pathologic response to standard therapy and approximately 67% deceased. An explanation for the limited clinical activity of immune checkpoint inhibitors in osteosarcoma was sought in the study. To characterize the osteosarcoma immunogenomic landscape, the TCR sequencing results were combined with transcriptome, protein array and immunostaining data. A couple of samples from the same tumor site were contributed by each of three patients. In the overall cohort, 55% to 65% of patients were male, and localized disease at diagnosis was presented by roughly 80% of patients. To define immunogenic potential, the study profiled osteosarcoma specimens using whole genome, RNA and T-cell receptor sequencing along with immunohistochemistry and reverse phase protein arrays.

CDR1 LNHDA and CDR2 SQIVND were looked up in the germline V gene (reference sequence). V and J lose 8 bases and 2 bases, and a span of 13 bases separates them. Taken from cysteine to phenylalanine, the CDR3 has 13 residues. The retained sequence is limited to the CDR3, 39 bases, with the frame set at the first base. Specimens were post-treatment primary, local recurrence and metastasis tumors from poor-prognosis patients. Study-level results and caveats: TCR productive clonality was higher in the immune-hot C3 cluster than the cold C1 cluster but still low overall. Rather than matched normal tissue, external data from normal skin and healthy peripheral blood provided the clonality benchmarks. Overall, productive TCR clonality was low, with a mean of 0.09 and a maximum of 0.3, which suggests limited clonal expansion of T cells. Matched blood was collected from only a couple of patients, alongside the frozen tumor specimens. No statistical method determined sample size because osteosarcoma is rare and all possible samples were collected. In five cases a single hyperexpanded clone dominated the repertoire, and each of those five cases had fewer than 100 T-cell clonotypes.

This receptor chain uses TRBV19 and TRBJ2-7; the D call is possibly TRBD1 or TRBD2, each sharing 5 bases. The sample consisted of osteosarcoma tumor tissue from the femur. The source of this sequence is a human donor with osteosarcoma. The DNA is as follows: TGTGCCAGTGCTCGGGGCCCCCCCTACGAGCAGTACTTC. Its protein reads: CASARGPPYEQYF. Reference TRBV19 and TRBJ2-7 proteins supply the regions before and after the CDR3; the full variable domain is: DGGITQSPKYLFRKEGQNVTLSCEQNLNHDAMYWYRQDPGQGLRLIYYSQIVNDFQKGDIAEGYSVSREKKESFPLTVTSAQKNPTAFYLCASARGPPYEQYFGPGTRLTVT.